This TCR beta chain was sequenced in a study of shared clonotypes between healthy human individuals (dated by TCRdb to about 2020). The study in broad terms: Three men and a couple of women, aged 18 to 49 years, made up the cohort. For each donor, three plates each were used for CD4 naive and CD4 memory, two plates were used for CD8 naive, and one plate was used for CD8 memory. The study deeply sequenced blood TCR repertoires of roughly five healthy adults to estimate repertoire size and the extent of clonotype sharing between individuals. To increase sequencing depth and limit assay-specific biases, different laboratories used diverse techniques to prepare libraries and sequence TCR repertoires. Per donor, leukapheresis produced somewhere between about 0.94 and 10 billion PBMCs.

Broad study findings and their caveats: Because the study included a small number of donors, the genetic and exposure-history diversity represented was limited. Naive subsets generally had larger estimated clonotype richness than memory subsets did. Even with the large sequencing depth, rarefaction of the sorted-subset datasets indicated that sequencing was incomplete. Compared with non-shared clonotypes, the clonotypes found in all four sorted-subset donors had higher generation probabilities. Based on pairwise subsampling, the degree of clonotype sharing among donors was expected to be affected by sequencing depth. Sharing across a few donors was observed for around 5% of naive CD4, 3% to 3.5% of naive CD8, about 2.3% of memory CD4, and about 0.38% of memory CD8 clonotypes. Sampling was limited to blood, and TCR repertoires in tissue likely differ from TCR repertoires in blood.

TCR CDR3 regions were amplified from genomic DNA by multiplex PCR using the deep immunoSEQ assay. Extracted genomic DNA from each cell subset was spread evenly across all wells of several immunoSEQ 96-well plates, with each plate serving as a replicate. Each replicate PCR for sorted subsets received about 200 ng genomic DNA, equal to about 30,000 T cell genomes. Purified libraries were measured with a Qubit 3.0 fluorometer, size-checked on a Bioanalyzer 2100, and measured again with the KAPA Library Quantification kit. Every immunoSEQ 96-well plate was sequenced on a separate single-read 150-cycle Illumina NextSeq 550 flow cell. For the original study's pipeline: Because the immunoSEQ output included only junctional sequences and no quality scores, the filtering could not be the same as the filtering used for full-length reads. To assign V/J genes and CDR3, sequences were annotated using PyIR, a Python wrapper for IgBLAST v1.9, with IMGT germline references. Reads were removed for weak V/J assignments (E-value above 1e-6), missing CDR3, stop codons, out-of-frame junctions, or ambiguous translated residues. A V3J clonotype was defined by an identical inferred V gene, J gene, and CDR3 amino acid sequence. The percentage overlap between two repertoires was calculated by dividing the number of shared unique clonotypes by the size of the smaller repertoire. Three approaches were used to assess repertoire richness: RTK rarefaction, the Chao1 estimator, and Recon v2.1 estimates of unobserved clonotypes. For all TCRbeta clonotypes obtained by the gDNA method from a handful of donors, generation probabilities were computed with OLGA. TCRdb took over this immuneACCESS table, retaining in-frame rearrangements with V and J assigned. Such tables are incomplete; in checked studies, under half of the missing clones stem from an unresolved V gene, and the remainder is unexplained. The DNA gave D and trimming, while V, J and clone size come from that table. The table for this sample lists 2 million to 2.5 million clones; about 93% of them were counted only once. Clones ranked in the top ten supply roughly 1.7% of the sample.

CD8 naive samples were obtained by positive selection for CCR7 among CD45RO-negative cells, yielding a CD45RA+CCR7+ population from which TemRA cells were excluded. The donors were healthy, HIV-negative adults with no recently reported acute infections or vaccinations. Only Caucasian adults living in Nashville, Tennessee, USA were represented among the donors. After blood collection by leukapheresis, PBMCs were isolated using Ficoll-Histopaque density gradient centrifugation and then cryopreserved in the vapor phase of liquid nitrogen. Purity and quantity of every magnetically sorted T cell population were checked by analytical flow cytometry. Genomic DNA was isolated from every sorted fraction and measured by UV absorbance on a Nanodrop 2000c. The CDR3 covers 16 residues, taking in both the cysteine and the phenylalanine. The read is trimmed to its CDR3 DNA, 48 bases read in frame from base 1. V ends up 0 bases short and J 5 bases short, with an unmatched junction base count of 10. CDR1 and CDR2 (SGDLS, YYNGEE) derive from the germline V gene.

With regard to this clone: It lacks a known antigen. Within one base of it there is no much larger clone, and no base qualities were kept.

The sequencing sample was made of naive CD8+ T cells from PBMCs. In light of the paper, this sample's cell subset or site label describes: CD45RA+CCR7+. The clonotype comes from a man aged 18 to 29 in good health. Some clones in this sample may be carry-over from other donors' samples. Recombination connected TRBV9 to TRBJ2-5; 7 bases in between match TRBD2. The CDR3 amino acid sequence is: CASSVGRLGGLETQYF. The nucleotide sequence reads TGTGCCAGCAGCGTAGGGCGGTTGGGGGGGTTGGAGACCCAGTACTTC.